This entry lists 11 T cell receptor beta chains sequenced from one sample in a study of early T cells in non-severe SARS-CoV-2 infection. TCRdb re-derived calls from the 5' RACE reads in MiXCR, one entry per CDR3 protein. Here the sample spans around 59,000 distinct CDR3 sequences, around 9.3% being singletons. Input material: whole blood. Receptors were obtained from an adult who was a healthcare worker with PCR-confirmed SARS-CoV-2 infection or an uninfected control (not recorded which).

The V gene is TRBV6-2 or TRBV6-3, the J gene TRBJ2-2; 8 positions agree with TRBD2. Germline trimming cut 6 bases from V and 7 bases from J; bases unmatched to any gene: 4. This CDR3 spans 13 amino acids. The germline V gene encodes CDR1 MNHEY and CDR2 SVGEGT. In DNA, the CDR3 is TGTGCCAGCAGCCCTGCGGGGGGCGGGGAGCTGTTTTTT. This translates into CASSPAGGGELFF.

The CDR3 here is CASTRGQGTNYGYTF. CDR3 coding DNA: TGTGCCAGCACCAGGGGGCAGGGGACGAACTATGGCTACACCTTC. V gene TRBV6-1 combines with J gene TRBJ1-2, with 8 bases lining up with TRBD1. The CDR3 is 15 amino acids. The germline V gene has CDR1 MNHNS and CDR2 SASEGT. Trimming cost V 7 bases and J 2 bases; bases outside gene matches: 9.

This clonotype came up many times. This chain connects TRBV4-1 to TRBJ2-3; 10 bases align to TRBD2. The CDR3 is 17 amino acids. Germline CDR1 and CDR2: MGHRA and YSYEKL. V lost 1 base to trimming and J lost 2 bases; unmatched junction nucleotides: 6. CDR3 nucleotides: TGCGCCAGCAGCCAAGGGACACTAGCGGGGATCACAGATACGCAGTATTTT. It codes for CASSQGTLAGITDTQYF.

This clonotype was seen more than once but under ten times. CDR3 in amino acids: CAIRREGGDEQYF. DNA for the CDR3: TGTGCCATCAGGCGGGAGGGCGGCGACGAGCAGTACTTC. The V gene is TRBV10-3, the J gene TRBJ2-7, with TRBD2 matching over 9 bases. The CDR3 is 13 amino acids. Germline V gives CDR1 ENHRY, CDR2 SYGVKD. V lost 6 bases, J lost 5 bases, and 5 bases stayed unmatched.

The chain employs TRBV2 and TRBJ1-1; the match to TRBD1 covers 7 bases. Germline assignment: CDR1 SNHLY and CDR2 FYNNEI. CDR3 length equals 16 residues. The J segment lost 1 base and the V segment lost 2 bases, leaving 7 bases of the junction unmatched. This chain's CDR3 is CASSELAGTANTEAFF. As DNA, the CDR3 is TGTGCCAGCAGTGAACTAGCAGGGACAGCGAACACTGAAGCTTTCTTT.

Ten or more counts support this clonotype. V is TRBV7-2 and J is TRBJ1-1, with a possible D match to TRBD1 (5 bases). Germline V lookup: CDR1 SGHTA, CDR2 FQGNSA. V lost 5 bases and J 10 bases, leaving 14 bases between the germline ends. This CDR3 is 12 amino acids long. Here the CDR3 DNA reads TGTGCCAGCAGCCCAGGACAACATGGAGCTTTCTTT. Its protein is CASSPGQHGAFF.

CDR3 residues: CASSYPSGQGPYEQYF. The CDR3 DNA reads TGTGCCAGCAGTTATCCCTCGGGACAGGGGCCCTACGAGCAGTACTTC. V usage is TRBV6-2 or TRBV6-3 and J usage is TRBJ2-7, with TRBD1 identical over 10 bases. V lost 3 bases, J lost 2 bases, and 7 bases stayed unmatched. The CDR3 length is 16 residues. CDR1 and CDR2 (germline): MNHEY, SVGEGT.

This clonotype was detected only a few times. This chain links TRBV5-4 with TRBJ1-2; D may be TRBD1 (5 bases). CDR3 length: 18 amino acids. V was clipped by 0 bases and J by 1 base, with 19 bases between them. In germline, CDR1 is SGHNT, CDR2 YYREEE (reference sequence). CDR3 sequence: CASSLAGVVQGSNYGYTF. CDR3 coding DNA: TGTGCCAGCAGCTTGGCCGGTGTAGTCCAGGGCAGTAACTATGGCTACACCTTC.

The chain employs TRBV9 and TRBJ2-5; perhaps TRBD2 as D (6 bases). Germline V gives CDR1 SGDLS, CDR2 YYNGEE. Between the trimmed V and J ends, which lost 2 bases and 5 bases, there was a span of 10 bases. This CDR3 spans 13 amino acids. CDR3 nucleotide sequence: TGTGCCAGCAGCGTCGGGGGTTGGGAGACCCAGTACTTC. Translation gives CASSVGGWETQYF.

The chain joins TRBV7-2 to TRBJ1-1; D remains unclear. The CDR3 spans 14 residues. Trimming removed 2 bases at V and 3 bases at J, with 10 bases between. Germline-derived CDR1 and CDR2 are SGHTA and FQGNSA. The CDR3 sequence: CASSLLLGYTEAFF. Here the CDR3 DNA reads TGTGCCAGCAGCTTACTCCTAGGGTACACTGAAGCTTTCTTT. Using reference TRBV7-2 and TRBJ1-1 for the parts outside the CDR3, the full variable domain is GAGVSQSPSNKVTEKGKDVELRCDPISGHTALYWYRQSLGQGLEFLIYFQGNSAPDKSGLPSDRFSAERTGGSVSTLTIQRTQQEDSAVYLCASSLLLGYTEAFFGQGTRLTVV.

This clonotype was detected a few times. The rearrangement uses TRBV5-1 and TRBJ2-7, with D tentatively TRBD1 (6 bases). This CDR3 region has 13 residues. The V and J ends lost 2 bases and 6 bases respectively, with 12 bases between them. Looked up from germline, CDR1 is SGHRS and CDR2 is YFSETQ. CDR3: CASSFNRASEQYF. In nucleotides, the CDR3 is TGCGCCAGCAGCTTCAACAGGGCGAGCGAGCAGTACTTC.